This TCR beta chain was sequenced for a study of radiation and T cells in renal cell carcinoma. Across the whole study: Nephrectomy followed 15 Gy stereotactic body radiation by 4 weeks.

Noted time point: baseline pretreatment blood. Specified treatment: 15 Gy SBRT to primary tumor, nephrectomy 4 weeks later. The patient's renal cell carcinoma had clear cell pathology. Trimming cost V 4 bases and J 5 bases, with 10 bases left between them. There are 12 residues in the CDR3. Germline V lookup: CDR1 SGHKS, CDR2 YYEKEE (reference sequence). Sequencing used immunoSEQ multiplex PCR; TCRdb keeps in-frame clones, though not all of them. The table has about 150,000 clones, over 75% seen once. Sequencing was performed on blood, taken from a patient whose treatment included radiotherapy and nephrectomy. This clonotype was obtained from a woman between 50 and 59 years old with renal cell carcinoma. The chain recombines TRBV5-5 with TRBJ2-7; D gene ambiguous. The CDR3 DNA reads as TGTGCCAGCAGCCTGCCGGTGAACGAGCAGTACTTC. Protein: CASSLPVNEQYF.